This TCR beta chain derives from a study of cytomegalovirus exposure and HLA in healthy donors. General observations from the study: Only CMV serostatus was available as immune exposure information. Later examination showed HLA-associated TCR beta chains had greater clonal expansion than equally common others. Cytomegalovirus-associated status was assigned to roughly 160 TCR beta chains. Most TCRs appeared rarely, but some public TCRs recurred in many donors.

The V and J ends lost 2 bases and 3 bases respectively, with 8 bases between them. Germline V gives CDR1 SGHRS, CDR2 YFSETQ. The length of the CDR3 is 14 residues. Points on this clone: As yet, its antigen is unknown.

Both 60 Vbeta primers and 13 Jbeta primers went into the PCR. Profiling relied on immunoSEQ multiplex PCR, and the TCRdb table lists in-frame clones only, not all of them. The sample carries about 77,000 clones, approximately 80% recorded once. The chain couples TRBV5-1 to TRBJ1-4; D is unclear. This sequence was found in a man aged 40-50 years in good health and CMV-seronegative. Input material: PBMCs. This chain's CDR3 is CASSFREANEKLFF. CDR3 bases: TGCGCCAGCAGCTTCCGGGAGGCTAATGAAAAACTGTTTTTT.